This T cell receptor beta chain derives from a study of blood T cell repertoires in COVID-19. Participant age was about 18 to 89 years, and participants resided in roughly 25 US areas. The germline V and J ends were trimmed by 0 bases and 2 bases, with 13 bases remaining between them. Germline values: CDR1 SEHNR, CDR2 FQNEAQ (reference sequence). The CDR3 has 16 amino acids. The repertoire was sequenced with immunoSEQ multiplex PCR; TCRdb's copy has only in-frame clones and lacks some. The table records approximately 270,000 clones, 85% to 90% of them present only once. The chain uses TRBV7-9 and TRBJ2-5, with D maybe TRBD1 (6 bases). The sequenced material came from PBMCs or T cells enriched from blood (not recorded which). This receptor was taken from a woman aged 60 to 75 who had recovered from COVID-19. CDR3 sequence reads: CASSLASLGTQETQYF. The CDR3 region has the DNA TGTGCCAGCAGCTTAGCGTCTCTAGGGACACAAGAGACCCAGTACTTC. The full variable domain, in which reference TRBV7-9 and TRBJ2-5 provide the parts outside the CDR3, is DTGVSQNPRHKITKRGQNVTFRCDPISEHNRLYWYRQTLGQGPEFLTYFQNEAQLEKSRLLSDRFSAERPKGSFSTLEIQRTEQGDSAMYLCASSLASLGTQETQYFGPGTRLLVL.